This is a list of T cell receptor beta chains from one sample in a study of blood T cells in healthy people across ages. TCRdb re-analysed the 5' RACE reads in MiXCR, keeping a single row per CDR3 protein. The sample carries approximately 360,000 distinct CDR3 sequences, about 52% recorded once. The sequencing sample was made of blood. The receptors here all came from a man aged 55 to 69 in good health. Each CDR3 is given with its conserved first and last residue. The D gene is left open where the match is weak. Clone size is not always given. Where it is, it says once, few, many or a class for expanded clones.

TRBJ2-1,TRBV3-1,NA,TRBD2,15,CASSQELAGGDEQFF,TGTGCCAGCAGCCAAGAGCTAGCGGGAGGTGATGAGCAGTTCTTC
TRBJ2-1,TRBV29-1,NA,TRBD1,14,CSVSGTGGSKEQFF,TGCAGCGTTTCCGGGACAGGGGGGTCAAAGGAGCAGTTCTTC
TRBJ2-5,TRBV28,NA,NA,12,CANSPVRETQYF,TGTGCCAACAGTCCGGTTCGAGAGACCCAGTACTTC
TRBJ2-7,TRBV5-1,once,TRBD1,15,CASSPGTGRAYEQYF,TGCGCCAGCAGCCCCGGGACAGGGAGGGCCTACGAGCAGTACTTC
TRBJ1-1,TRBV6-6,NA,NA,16,CASTYPFQGRSTEAFF,TGTGCCAGCACCTACCCCTTTCAAGGTCGGAGCACTGAAGCTTTCTTT
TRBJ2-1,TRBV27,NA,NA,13,CASRLNWANEQFF,TGTGCCAGCAGATTGAACTGGGCAAATGAGCAGTTCTTC
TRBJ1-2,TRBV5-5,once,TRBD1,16,CASSPGQGWTNYGYTF,TGTGCCAGCAGCCCAGGACAGGGGTGGACTAACTATGGCTACACCTTC
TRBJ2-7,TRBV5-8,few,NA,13,CASSHEQGYEQYF,TGTGCCAGCAGCCACGAACAAGGCTACGAGCAGTACTTC
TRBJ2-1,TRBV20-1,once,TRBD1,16,CSAPLRQGSAYNEQFF,TGCAGTGCTCCCCTCCGACAGGGGTCCGCCTACAATGAGCAGTTCTTC
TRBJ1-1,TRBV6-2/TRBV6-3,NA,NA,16,CASSRAGGTVNTEAFF,TGTGCCAGCAGTCGCGCGGGGGGCACGGTGAACACTGAAGCTTTCTTT
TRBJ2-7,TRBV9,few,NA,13,CASSVESSGEQYF,TGTGCCAGCAGCGTAGAGTCCTCAGGGGAGCAGTACTTC
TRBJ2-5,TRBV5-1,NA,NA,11,CASSLMETQYF,TGCGCCAGCAGCTTGATGGAGACCCAGTACTTC
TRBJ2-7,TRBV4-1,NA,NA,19,CASSQDGGSRSGSSYEQYF,TGCGCCAGCAGCCAAGATGGGGGAAGTCGGAGCGGCAGCTCCTACGAGCAGTACTTC
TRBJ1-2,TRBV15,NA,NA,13,CATAPDINYGYTF,TGTGCCACCGCACCCGACATCAACTATGGCTACACCTTC
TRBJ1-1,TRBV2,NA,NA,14,CASSRTEMNTEAFF,TGTGCCAGCAGTAGGACAGAAATGAACACTGAAGCTTTCTTT
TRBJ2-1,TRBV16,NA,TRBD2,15,CASSHQRGGYNEQFF,TGTGCCAGCAGCCACCAGCGGGGGGGTTACAATGAGCAGTTCTTC
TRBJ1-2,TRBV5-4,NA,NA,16,CASSLDPQRYSYGYTF,TGTGCCAGCAGCTTGGACCCACAGCGTTACTCCTATGGCTACACCTTC
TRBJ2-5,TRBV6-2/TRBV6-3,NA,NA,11,CASSIRLEQYF,TGTGCCAGCAGTATCCGACTAGAGCAGTACTTC
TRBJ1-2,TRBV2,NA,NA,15,CASSGGRKANYGYTF,TGTGCCAGCAGTGGGGGGCGGAAAGCTAACTATGGCTACACCTTC
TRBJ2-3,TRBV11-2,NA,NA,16,CASSAQGRARTDTQYF,TGTGCCAGCAGCGCCCAGGGGAGGGCTCGTACAGATACGCAGTATTTT
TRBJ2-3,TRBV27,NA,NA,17,CASSLLAVRASTDTQYF,TGTGCCAGCAGTTTACTTGCAGTGCGCGCTAGCACAGATACGCAGTATTTT
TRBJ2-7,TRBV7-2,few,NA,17,CASSLGGLASTFYEQYF,TGTGCCAGCAGCTTAGGAGGTTTAGCGAGCACCTTTTACGAGCAGTACTTC
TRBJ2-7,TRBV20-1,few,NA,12,CSARGTYGEQYF,TGCAGTGCTAGAGGAACCTATGGCGAGCAGTACTTC
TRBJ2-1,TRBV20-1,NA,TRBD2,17,CSARDSGLAGSINEQFF,TGCAGTGCTAGAGATTCAGGACTAGCGGGATCAATCAATGAGCAGTTCTTC
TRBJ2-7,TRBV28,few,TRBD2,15,CASSLITSGKGEQYF,TGTGCCAGCAGTCTCATTACTAGCGGGAAGGGCGAGCAGTACTTC
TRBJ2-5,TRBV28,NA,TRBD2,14,CASSSPLAGETQYF,TGTGCCAGCAGTTCCCCATTAGCGGGAGAGACCCAGTACTTC
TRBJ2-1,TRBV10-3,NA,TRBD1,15,CATRPGTGSYNEQFF,TGTGCCACCCGCCCCGGGACAGGTTCCTACAATGAGCAGTTCTTC
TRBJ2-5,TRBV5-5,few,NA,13,CASSKGRPWEQYF,TGTGCCAGCAGCAAGGGACGCCCTTGGGAGCAGTACTTC
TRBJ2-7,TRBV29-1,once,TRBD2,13,CSVGSGRAYEQYF,TGCAGCGTTGGGTCAGGGAGGGCCTACGAGCAGTACTTC
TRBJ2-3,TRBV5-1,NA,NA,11,CASEVGDTQYF,TGCGCCAGCGAGGTTGGAGATACGCAGTATTTT
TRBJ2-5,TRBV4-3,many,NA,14,CASSWGRGQETQYF,TGCGCCAGCAGCTGGGGCAGGGGACAAGAGACCCAGTACTTC